The rows below give T cell receptor beta chains drawn from one sample of a study of CD8 T cells in Susac syndrome. One entry per CDR3 protein results from TCRdb running MiXCR on the immunoSEQ multiplex PCR reads. The data contain about 140,000 distinct CDR3 sequences, just under 95% of them singletons. The specimen was CD4+ T cells from PBMCs. The receptor source for this set is a human donor with Susac syndrome. Both conserved end residues are part of each CDR3. The order of the fields is J gene, V gene, clone size, D gene, CDR3 DNA, CDR3 protein. The D gene is left open where the match is weak. Size is stated for part of the rows, as once, few or many counts, or as a class when the clone is expanded.

j_gene: TRBJ1-1
v_gene: TRBV30
abundance: .
d_gene: .
CDR3nt: TGTGCCTGGAGTGTAGGGGAGAACACTGAAGCTTTCTTT
CDR3aa: CAWSVGENTEAFF

j_gene: TRBJ2-1
v_gene: TRBV29-1
abundance: .
d_gene: .
CDR3nt: TGCAGCTCAAGGGGGGACCCCTCCGCGAATGAGCAGTTCTTC
CDR3aa: CSSRGDPSANEQFF

j_gene: TRBJ1-1
v_gene: TRBV30
abundance: .
d_gene: .
CDR3nt: TGTGCCTGGAGTGGTCCGGGTTTGAACACTGAAGCTTTCTTT
CDR3aa: CAWSGPGLNTEAFF

j_gene: TRBJ2-1
v_gene: TRBV7-3
abundance: .
d_gene: TRBD1
CDR3nt: TGTGCCAGCAGCTCCTCGACAGGGGGCTGGAATGAGCAGTTCTTC
CDR3aa: CASSSSTGGWNEQFF

j_gene: TRBJ2-3
v_gene: TRBV25-1
abundance: .
d_gene: TRBD1
CDR3nt: TGTGCCAGCAGTAATGGCCGAGGGGGCGGCCCAGATACGCAGTATTTT
CDR3aa: CASSNGRGGGPDTQYF

j_gene: TRBJ1-6
v_gene: TRBV28
abundance: .
d_gene: .
CDR3nt: TGTGCCAGCGGGTCCAATTCACCCCTCCACTTT
CDR3aa: CASGSNSPLHF

j_gene: TRBJ2-5
v_gene: TRBV11-1
abundance: .
d_gene: TRBD1
CDR3nt: TGTGCCAGCAGCCCGACAGGGGCAGCGACCCAGTACTTC
CDR3aa: CASSPTGAATQYF

j_gene: TRBJ2-7
v_gene: TRBV20-1
abundance: .
d_gene: TRBD2
CDR3nt: TGCAGTACTGGGGAGGGGCGATACGAGCAGTACTTC
CDR3aa: CSTGEGRYEQYF

j_gene: TRBJ1-5
v_gene: TRBV18
abundance: few
d_gene: .
CDR3nt: TGTGCCAGCTCACCACCCAATCAGCCCCAGCATTTT
CDR3aa: CASSPPNQPQHF

j_gene: TRBJ2-3
v_gene: TRBV4-3
abundance: few
d_gene: TRBD2
CDR3nt: TGCGCCAGCAGCCCGACTAGCGGGTCAGATACGCAGTATTTT
CDR3aa: CASSPTSGSDTQYF

j_gene: TRBJ2-4
v_gene: TRBV7-9
abundance: .
d_gene: .
CDR3nt: TGTGCCAGCAGCTACGGACAGAGGAACCTACTAGCCAAAAACATTCAGTACTTC
CDR3aa: CASSYGQRNLLAKNIQYF

j_gene: TRBJ2-2
v_gene: TRBV5-8
abundance: .
d_gene: .
CDR3nt: TGTGCCAGCAGCTTGGGACTAATAACCGGGGAGCTGTTTTTT
CDR3aa: CASSLGLITGELFF

j_gene: TRBJ2-7
v_gene: TRBV5-1
abundance: once
d_gene: TRBD1
CDR3nt: TGCGCCAGCAGGCTAGGGACAGGGAGTATCTACGAGCAGTACTTC
CDR3aa: CASRLGTGSIYEQYF

j_gene: TRBJ1-6
v_gene: TRBV25-1
abundance: .
d_gene: TRBD1
CDR3nt: TGTGCCAGCAGGGGGACAGCTGATTATAATTCACCCCTCCACTTT
CDR3aa: CASRGTADYNSPLHF

j_gene: TRBJ1-4
v_gene: TRBV20-1
abundance: .
d_gene: .
CDR3nt: TGCAGTGCTAGAGATCGCGAAAAACTGTTTTTT
CDR3aa: CSARDREKLFF

j_gene: TRBJ2-4
v_gene: TRBV2
abundance: once
d_gene: TRBD1
CDR3nt: TGTGCCAGCACTCGGACAGGGTTGGGGTACTTC
CDR3aa: CASTRTGLGYF

j_gene: TRBJ2-2
v_gene: TRBV12-3/TRBV12-4
abundance: once
d_gene: TRBD1
CDR3nt: TGTGCCAGCAGACCTGGGACAGTGAACACCGGGGAGCTGTTTTTT
CDR3aa: CASRPGTVNTGELFF

j_gene: TRBJ1-2
v_gene: TRBV15
abundance: .
d_gene: .
CDR3nt: TGTGCCACCAGCAGAGGGCAGACCTATGGCTACACCTTC
CDR3aa: CATSRGQTYGYTF

j_gene: TRBJ2-5
v_gene: TRBV30
abundance: .
d_gene: .
CDR3nt: TGTGCCTGCAAGGGACCCAAGGGGAAAGAGACCCAGTACTTC
CDR3aa: CACKGPKGKETQYF

j_gene: TRBJ1-2
v_gene: TRBV4-2
abundance: .
d_gene: .
CDR3nt: TGTGCCAGCAGCCAACCGTCGACAGTAGGTTATGGCTACACCTTC
CDR3aa: CASSQPSTVGYGYTF

j_gene: TRBJ2-3
v_gene: TRBV4-3
abundance: .
d_gene: TRBD2
CDR3nt: TGCGCCAGCAGCCAAGACACCCCCAGCGGGACTAGCACAGATACGCAGTATTTT
CDR3aa: CASSQDTPSGTSTDTQYF

j_gene: TRBJ2-5
v_gene: TRBV24-1
abundance: .
d_gene: .
CDR3nt: TGTGCCACCAGTGTTGGGAAGATGAAGACCCAGTACTTC
CDR3aa: CATSVGKMKTQYF

j_gene: TRBJ2-3
v_gene: TRBV5-1
abundance: .
d_gene: .
CDR3nt: TGCGCCAGCAGCCTGCTCGGCGGGGTCACAGATACGCAGTATTTT
CDR3aa: CASSLLGGVTDTQYF

j_gene: TRBJ2-2
v_gene: TRBV6-2/TRBV6-3
abundance: once
d_gene: .
CDR3nt: TGTGCCAGCAGTCAGACTGCCGGGGAGCTGTTTTTT
CDR3aa: CASSQTAGELFF

j_gene: TRBJ2-7
v_gene: TRBV25-1
abundance: .
d_gene: TRBD1
CDR3nt: TGTGCCAACCACCGGACAGGGGGGGCCTACGAGCAGTACTTC
CDR3aa: CANHRTGGAYEQYF

j_gene: TRBJ2-1
v_gene: TRBV3-1
abundance: .
d_gene: .
CDR3nt: TGTGCCAGCAGCCAAGATGAATGGGGAGATGAGCAGTTCTTC
CDR3aa: CASSQDEWGDEQFF

j_gene: TRBJ2-3
v_gene: TRBV5-1
abundance: .
d_gene: TRBD2
CDR3nt: TGCGCCAGCAGCCCAGCCCCGGGGGGGCAAGCAGATACGCAGTATTTT
CDR3aa: CASSPAPGGQADTQYF

j_gene: TRBJ2-7
v_gene: TRBV20-1
abundance: once
d_gene: TRBD2
CDR3nt: TGCAGTGCTAGATCGAGCGGGAGCTACGGCGAGCAGTACTTC
CDR3aa: CSARSSGSYGEQYF

j_gene: TRBJ2-3
v_gene: TRBV6-5
abundance: .
d_gene: TRBD1
CDR3nt: TGTGCCAGCACCCAGGGGGCGGAGACAGATACGCAGTATTTT
CDR3aa: CASTQGAETDTQYF

j_gene: TRBJ2-3
v_gene: TRBV18
abundance: .
d_gene: .
CDR3nt: TGTGCCAGCTCACCACGCCAACAGGGACGGCGAGCAGATACGCAGTATTTT
CDR3aa: CASSPRQQGRRADTQYF

j_gene: TRBJ1-1
v_gene: TRBV15
abundance: .
d_gene: .
CDR3nt: TGTGCCACCAGCAGAGCTGGAAGGGGTCGGACTGAAGCTTTCTTT
CDR3aa: CATSRAGRGRTEAFF

j_gene: TRBJ1-2
v_gene: TRBV3-1
abundance: .
d_gene: .
CDR3nt: TGTGCCAGCAGCCCGTCCTTTGGGAGGGGCTATGGCTACACCTTC
CDR3aa: CASSPSFGRGYGYTF

j_gene: TRBJ1-1
v_gene: TRBV18
abundance: .
d_gene: TRBD1
CDR3nt: TGTGCCAGCTCACTTATCGGGACAGGGGTAACTGAAGCTTTCTTT
CDR3aa: CASSLIGTGVTEAFF

j_gene: TRBJ2-5
v_gene: TRBV20-1
abundance: .
d_gene: .
CDR3nt: TGCAGTGCTAGTGAGGGGGACGTGCAAGAGACCCAGTACTTC
CDR3aa: CSASEGDVQETQYF

j_gene: TRBJ2-7
v_gene: TRBV6-5
abundance: .
d_gene: TRBD1
CDR3nt: TGTGCCAGCAGGGACCCGACAGGGGGTTTATACGAGCAGTACTTC
CDR3aa: CASRDPTGGLYEQYF

j_gene: TRBJ1-1
v_gene: TRBV20-1
abundance: .
d_gene: TRBD1
CDR3nt: TGCAGTGCAAAGCCACAGGGGGGGAACACTGAAGCTTTCTTT
CDR3aa: CSAKPQGGNTEAFF